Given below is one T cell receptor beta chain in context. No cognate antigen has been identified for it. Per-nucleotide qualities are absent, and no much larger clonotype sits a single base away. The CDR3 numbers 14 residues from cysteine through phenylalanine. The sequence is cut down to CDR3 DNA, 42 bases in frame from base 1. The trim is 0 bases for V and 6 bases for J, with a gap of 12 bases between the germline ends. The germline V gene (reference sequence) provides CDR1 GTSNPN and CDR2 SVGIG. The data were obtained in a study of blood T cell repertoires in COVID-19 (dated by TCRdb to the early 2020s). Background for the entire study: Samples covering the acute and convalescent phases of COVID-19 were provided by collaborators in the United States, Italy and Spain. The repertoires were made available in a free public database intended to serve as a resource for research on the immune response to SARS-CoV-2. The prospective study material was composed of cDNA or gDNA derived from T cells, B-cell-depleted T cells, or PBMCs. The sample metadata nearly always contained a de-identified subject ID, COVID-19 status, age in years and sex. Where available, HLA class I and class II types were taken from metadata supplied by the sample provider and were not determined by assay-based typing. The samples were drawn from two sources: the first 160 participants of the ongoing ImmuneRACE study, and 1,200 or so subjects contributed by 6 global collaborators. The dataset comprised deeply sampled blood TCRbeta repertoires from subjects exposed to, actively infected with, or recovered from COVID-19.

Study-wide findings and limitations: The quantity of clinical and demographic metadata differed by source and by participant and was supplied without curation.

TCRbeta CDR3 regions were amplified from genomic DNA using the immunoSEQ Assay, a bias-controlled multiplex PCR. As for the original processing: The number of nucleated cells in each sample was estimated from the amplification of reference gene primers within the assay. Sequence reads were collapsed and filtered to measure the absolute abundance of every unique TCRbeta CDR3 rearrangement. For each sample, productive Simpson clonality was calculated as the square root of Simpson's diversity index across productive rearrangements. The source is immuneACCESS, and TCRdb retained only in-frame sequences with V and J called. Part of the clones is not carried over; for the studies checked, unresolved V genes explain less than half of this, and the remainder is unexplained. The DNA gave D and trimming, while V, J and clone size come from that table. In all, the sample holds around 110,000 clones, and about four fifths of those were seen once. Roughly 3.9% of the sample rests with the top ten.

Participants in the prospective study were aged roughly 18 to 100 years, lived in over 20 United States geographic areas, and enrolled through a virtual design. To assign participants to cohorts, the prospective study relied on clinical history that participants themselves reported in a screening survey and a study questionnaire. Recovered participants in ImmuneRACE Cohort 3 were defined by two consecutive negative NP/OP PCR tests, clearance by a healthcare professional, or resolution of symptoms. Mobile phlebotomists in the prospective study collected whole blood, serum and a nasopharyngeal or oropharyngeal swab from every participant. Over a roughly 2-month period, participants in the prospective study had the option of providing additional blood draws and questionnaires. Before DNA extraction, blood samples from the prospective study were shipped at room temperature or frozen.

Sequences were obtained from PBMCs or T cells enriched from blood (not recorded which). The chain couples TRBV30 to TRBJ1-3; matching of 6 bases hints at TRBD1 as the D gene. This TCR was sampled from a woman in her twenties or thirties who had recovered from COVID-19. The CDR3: CAWSVWGRLNTIYF. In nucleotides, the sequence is TGTGCCTGGAGTGTCTGGGGGCGGTTAAACACCATATATTTT. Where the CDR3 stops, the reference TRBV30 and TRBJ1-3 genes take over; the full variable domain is SQTIHQWPATLVQPVGSPLSLECTVEGTSNPNLYWYRQAAGRGLQLLFYSVGIGQISSEVPQNLSASRPQDRQFILSSKKLLLSDSGFYLCAWSVWGRLNTIYFGEGSWLTVV.